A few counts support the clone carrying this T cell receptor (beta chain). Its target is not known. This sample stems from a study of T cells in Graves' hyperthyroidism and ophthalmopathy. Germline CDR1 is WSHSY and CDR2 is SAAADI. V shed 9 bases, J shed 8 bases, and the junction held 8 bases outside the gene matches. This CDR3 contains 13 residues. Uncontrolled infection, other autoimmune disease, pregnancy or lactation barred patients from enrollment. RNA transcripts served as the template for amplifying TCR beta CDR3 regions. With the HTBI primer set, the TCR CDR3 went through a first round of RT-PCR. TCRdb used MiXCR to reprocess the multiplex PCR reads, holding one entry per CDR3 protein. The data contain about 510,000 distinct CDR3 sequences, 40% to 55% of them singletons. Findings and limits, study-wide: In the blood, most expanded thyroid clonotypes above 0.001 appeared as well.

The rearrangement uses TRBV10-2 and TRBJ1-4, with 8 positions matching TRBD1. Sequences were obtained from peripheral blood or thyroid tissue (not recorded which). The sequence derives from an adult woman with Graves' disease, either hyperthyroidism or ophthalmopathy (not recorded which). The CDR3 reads CASSGQGPEKLFF. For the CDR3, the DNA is TGCGCCAGTTCTGGACAGGGCCCGGAAAAACTGTTTTTT.